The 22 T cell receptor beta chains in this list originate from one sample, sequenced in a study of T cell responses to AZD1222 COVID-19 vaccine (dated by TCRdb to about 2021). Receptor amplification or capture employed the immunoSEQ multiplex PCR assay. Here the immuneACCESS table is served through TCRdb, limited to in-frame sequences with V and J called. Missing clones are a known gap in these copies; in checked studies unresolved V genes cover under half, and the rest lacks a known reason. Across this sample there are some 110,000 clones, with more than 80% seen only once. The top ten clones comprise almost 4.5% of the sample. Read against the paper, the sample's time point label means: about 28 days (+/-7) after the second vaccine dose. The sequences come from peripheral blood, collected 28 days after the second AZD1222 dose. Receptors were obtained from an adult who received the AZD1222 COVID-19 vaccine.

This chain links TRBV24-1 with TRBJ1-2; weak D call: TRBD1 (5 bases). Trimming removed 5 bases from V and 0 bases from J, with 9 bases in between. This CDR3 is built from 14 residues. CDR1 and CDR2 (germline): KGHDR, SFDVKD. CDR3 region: CATSGRGANYGYTF. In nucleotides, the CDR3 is TGTGCCACCAGTGGTAGGGGTGCTAACTATGGCTACACCTTC.

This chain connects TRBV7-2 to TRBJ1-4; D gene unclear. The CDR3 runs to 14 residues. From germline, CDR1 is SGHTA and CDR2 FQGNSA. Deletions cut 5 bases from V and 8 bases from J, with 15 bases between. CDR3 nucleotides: TGTGCCAGCAGCCCCGGAGCGGGGAGGGAAAAACTGTTTTTT. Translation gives CASSPGAGREKLFF.

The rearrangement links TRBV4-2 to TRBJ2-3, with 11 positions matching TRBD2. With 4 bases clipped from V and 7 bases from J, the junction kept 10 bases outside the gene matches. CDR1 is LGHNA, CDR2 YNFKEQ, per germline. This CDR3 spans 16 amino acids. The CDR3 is CASSPVAGGAMNTQYF. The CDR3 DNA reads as TGTGCCAGCAGCCCCGTAGCGGGGGGGGCGATGAATACGCAGTATTTT.

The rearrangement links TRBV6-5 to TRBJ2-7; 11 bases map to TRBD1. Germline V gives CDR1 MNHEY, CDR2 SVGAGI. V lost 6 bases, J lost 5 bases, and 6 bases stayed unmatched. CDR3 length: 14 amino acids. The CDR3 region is CASRTGQGGNEQYF. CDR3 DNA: TGTGCCAGCAGGACGGGACAGGGGGGGAACGAGCAGTACTTC.

This CDR3 is CASSYRAGTDTQYF. In DNA, the CDR3 is TGTGCCAGCAGTTACAGGGCTGGCACAGATACGCAGTATTTT. This sequence joins TRBV6-5 and TRBJ2-3; D remains unclear. Trimming shortened V by 2 bases and J by 1 base, and 7 bases separated the two germline ends. The CDR3 has 14 residues. Germline CDR1 and CDR2: MNHEY and SVGAGI.

The CDR3 region has the DNA TGTGCCAGCAGCCTCGGAAACACCATATATTTT. This translates into CASSLGNTIYF. The rearrangement uses TRBV6-5 and TRBJ1-3; D gene unclear. The CDR3 runs 11 residues. Deletions cut 6 bases from V and 4 bases from J, with 4 bases between. Per the germline V gene, CDR1 is MNHEY and CDR2 is SVGAGI.

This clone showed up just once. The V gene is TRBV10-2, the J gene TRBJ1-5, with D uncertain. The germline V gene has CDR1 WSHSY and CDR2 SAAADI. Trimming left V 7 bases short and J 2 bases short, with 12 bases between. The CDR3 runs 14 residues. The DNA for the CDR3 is TGCGCCAGCACTCTATCCGGTGGCAATCAGCCCCAGCATTTT. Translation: CASTLSGGNQPQHF.

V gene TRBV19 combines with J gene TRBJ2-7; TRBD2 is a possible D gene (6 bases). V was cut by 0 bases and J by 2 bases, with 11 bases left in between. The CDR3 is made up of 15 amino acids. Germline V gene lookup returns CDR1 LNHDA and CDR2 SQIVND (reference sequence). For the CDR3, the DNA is TGTGCCAGTAGTATAGAAGGAGGGATTACCTACGAGCAGTACTTC. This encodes CASSIEGGITYEQYF. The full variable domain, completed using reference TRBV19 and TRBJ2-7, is DGGITQSPKYLFRKEGQNVTLSCEQNLNHDAMYWYRQDPGQGLRLIYYSQIVNDFQKGDIAEGYSVSREKKESFPLTVTSAQKNPTAFYLCASSIEGGITYEQYFGPGTRLTVT.

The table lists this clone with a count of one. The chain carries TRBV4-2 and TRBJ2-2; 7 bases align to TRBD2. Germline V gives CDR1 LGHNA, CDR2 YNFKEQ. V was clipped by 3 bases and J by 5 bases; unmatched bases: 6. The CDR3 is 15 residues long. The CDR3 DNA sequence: TGTGCCAGCAGCCAGCAAACGGGGGGAACCGGGGAGCTGTTTTTT. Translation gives CASSQQTGGTGELFF.

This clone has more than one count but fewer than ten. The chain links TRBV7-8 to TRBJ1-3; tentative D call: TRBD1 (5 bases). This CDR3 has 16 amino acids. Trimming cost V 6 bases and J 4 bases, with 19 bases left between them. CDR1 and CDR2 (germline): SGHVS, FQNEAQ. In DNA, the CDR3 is TGTGCCAGCAGTTTTAACTTACCGGGACTCGGAAACACCATATATTTT. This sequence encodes CASSFNLPGLGNTIYF.

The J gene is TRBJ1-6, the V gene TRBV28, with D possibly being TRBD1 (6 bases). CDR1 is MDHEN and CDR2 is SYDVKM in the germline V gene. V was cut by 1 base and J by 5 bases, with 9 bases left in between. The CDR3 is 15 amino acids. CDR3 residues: CASSLFRTDNSPLHF. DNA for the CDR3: TGTGCCAGCAGTTTATTCCGGACAGATAATTCACCCCTCCACTTT.

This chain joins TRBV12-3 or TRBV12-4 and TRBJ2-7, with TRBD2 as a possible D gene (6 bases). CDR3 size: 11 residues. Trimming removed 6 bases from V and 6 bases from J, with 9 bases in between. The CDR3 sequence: CASRGRSEQYF. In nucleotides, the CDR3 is TGTGCCAGCAGGGGGAGGAGCGAGCAGTACTTC.

CDR3: CASSLRLASGPGELFF. CDR3 coding DNA: TGTGCCAGCAGTTTAAGGCTAGCGTCTGGACCCGGGGAGCTGTTTTTT. This chain connects TRBV27 to TRBJ2-2, with D possibly matching TRBD2 (6 bases). The ends were cut back, 2 bases at V and 6 bases at J, with 16 bases in the middle. Germline-derived CDR1 and CDR2 are MNHEY and SMNVEV (reference sequence). The CDR3 contains 16 residues.

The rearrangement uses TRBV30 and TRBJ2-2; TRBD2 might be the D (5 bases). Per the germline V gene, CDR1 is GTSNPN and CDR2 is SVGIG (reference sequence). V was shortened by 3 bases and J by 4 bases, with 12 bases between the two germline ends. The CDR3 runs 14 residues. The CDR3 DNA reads TGTGCCTGGAGGAAGGACTCACTCACCGGGGAGCTGTTTTTT. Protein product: CAWRKDSLTGELFF.

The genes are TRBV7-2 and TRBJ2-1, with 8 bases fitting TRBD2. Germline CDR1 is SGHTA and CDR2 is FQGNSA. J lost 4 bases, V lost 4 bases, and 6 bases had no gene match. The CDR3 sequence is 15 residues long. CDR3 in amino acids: CASSWSGGGYNEQFF. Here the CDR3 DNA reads TGTGCCAGCAGCTGGAGCGGGGGCGGATACAATGAGCAGTTCTTC.

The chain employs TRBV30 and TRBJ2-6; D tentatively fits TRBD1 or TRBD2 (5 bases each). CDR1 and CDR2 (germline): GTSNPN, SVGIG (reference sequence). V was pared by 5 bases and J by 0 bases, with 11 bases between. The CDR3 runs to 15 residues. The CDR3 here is CAWSGQRSGANVLTF. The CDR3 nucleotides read TGTGCCTGGTCGGGGCAACGCTCTGGGGCCAACGTCCTGACTTTC.

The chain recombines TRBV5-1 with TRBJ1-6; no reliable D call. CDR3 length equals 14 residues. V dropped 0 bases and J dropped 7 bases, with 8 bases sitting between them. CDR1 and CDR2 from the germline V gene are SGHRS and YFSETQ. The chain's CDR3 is CASSLAGQNSPLHF. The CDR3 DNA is TGCGCCAGCAGCTTGGCCGGGCAGAATTCACCCCTCCACTTT.

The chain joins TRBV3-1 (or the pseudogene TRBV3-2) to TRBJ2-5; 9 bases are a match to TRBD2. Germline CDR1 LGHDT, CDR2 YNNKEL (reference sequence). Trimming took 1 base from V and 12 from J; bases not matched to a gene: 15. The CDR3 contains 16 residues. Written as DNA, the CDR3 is TGTGCCAGCAGCCAAGTGGCGTCGGGAGGTAGCGGGGGAGAGTACTTC. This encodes CASSQVASGGSGGEYF.

The CDR3 loop reads CASAGTGESPLHF. CDR3 DNA sequence: TGTGCCAGCGCCGGGACAGGGGAATCACCCCTCCACTTT. The chain joins TRBV7-3 to TRBJ1-6, with 10 bases matching TRBD1. CDR3 length: 13 amino acids. CDR1 and CDR2 (germline): SGHTA, FQGTGA. The J segment lost 10 bases and the V segment lost 8 bases, leaving 5 bases of the junction unmatched. The complete variable domain, with remaining parts taken from reference TRBV7-3 and TRBJ1-6, reads GAGVSQTPSNKVTEKGKYVELRCDPISGHTALYWYRQSLGQGPEFLIYFQGTGAADDSGLPNDRFFAVRPEGSVSTLKIQRTERGDSAVYLCASAGTGESPLHFGNGTRLTVT.

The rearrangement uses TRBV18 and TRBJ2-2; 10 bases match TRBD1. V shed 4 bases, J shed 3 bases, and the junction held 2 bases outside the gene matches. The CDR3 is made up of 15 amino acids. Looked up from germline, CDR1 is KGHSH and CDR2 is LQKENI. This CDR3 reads CASSLGQGYTGELFF. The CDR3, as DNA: TGTGCCAGCTCACTGGGACAGGGGTACACCGGGGAGCTGTTTTTT.

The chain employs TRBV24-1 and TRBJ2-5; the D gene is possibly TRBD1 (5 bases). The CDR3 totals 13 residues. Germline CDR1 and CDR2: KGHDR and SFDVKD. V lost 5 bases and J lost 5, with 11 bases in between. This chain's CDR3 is CATSGQGRETQYF. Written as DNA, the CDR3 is TGTGCCACCAGTGGTCAGGGTCGGGAGACCCAGTACTTC.

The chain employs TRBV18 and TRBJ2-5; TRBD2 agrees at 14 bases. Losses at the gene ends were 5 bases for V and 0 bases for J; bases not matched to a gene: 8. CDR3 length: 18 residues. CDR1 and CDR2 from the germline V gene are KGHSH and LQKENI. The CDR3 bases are TGTGCCAGCTCATCTGGACTAGCGGGGGGACCTAACCAAGAGACCCAGTACTTC. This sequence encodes CASSSGLAGGPNQETQYF.